The source of this T cell receptor (beta chain) is a study of blood T cell repertoires in COVID-19. This CDR3 comprises 13 residues. The V gene lost 3 bases and the J gene lost 4 bases, with 9 bases spanning the gap. From germline, CDR1 is SGHVS and CDR2 FQNEAQ. Authors' data handling: It was from reference gene primer amplification that nucleated cell counts were estimated. Profiling relied on immunoSEQ multiplex PCR, and the TCRdb table lists in-frame clones only, not all of them. D and trimming were read from the DNA, whereas the V and J calls and clone size are those reported in that table. In the table there are 250,000 to 350,000 clones, around 86% of which are singletons.

The rearrangement uses TRBV7-8 and TRBJ1-1; D not resolved. This clonotype was sampled from a woman in her thirties with active or convalescent COVID-19. The sample was peripheral blood. The CDR3 loop reads CASSFRTGTEAFF. The CDR3 region has the DNA TGTGCCAGCAGCTTTAGAACGGGCACTGAAGCTTTCTTT.